This TCR beta chain was sequenced in a study of identical twins. Study results and limitations: Excess twin sharing in beta out-of-frame sequences was weaker.

Note on this clonotype: Antigen: not known.

MiXCR was run by TCRdb on the 5' RACE reads, yielding one entry per CDR3 protein. The repertoire includes about 220,000 distinct CDR3 sequences, roughly 7.1% of them detected once, and just over 14% sits in the top ten. The CDR3 is made up of 16 amino acids. Germline trimming cut 5 bases from V and 0 bases from J; bases unmatched to any gene: 12. The germline V gene has CDR1 DFQATT and CDR2 SNEGSKA (reference sequence). These data were also reused for a study on T cells expressing NK-cell markers. This second report adds: Sorted CD3+CD56+NKG2C+, CD3+CD56+NKG2C- and CD3+CD56-NKG2C+ T-cell subsets were beta-chain profiled. One of the eight sequenced donors was seronegative, whereas the other seven were HCMV-seropositive. In several donors, dominant CD3+CD56+NKG2C+ clonotypes ranked among the top 10 CD8+ clonotypes.

The clonotype was recovered from a woman younger than 30 in good health. The sequenced sample consisted of CD8+ T cells sorted from blood. The chain joins TRBV20-1 to TRBJ2-7; 8 nucleotides align to TRBD1. The CDR3 here is CSAPISGTGPSYEQYF. The DNA for the CDR3 is TGCAGTGCTCCGATCTCCGGGACAGGACCCTCCTACGAGCAGTACTTC.